The 17 T cell receptor beta chains below come from one sample, sequenced in a study of cytomegalovirus exposure and HLA in healthy donors. It was with 60 Vbeta and 13 Jbeta primers that the PCR ran. Repertoires were generated with immunoSEQ multiplex PCR, while TCRdb's copy carries only in-frame clones and drops some. The sample records about 170,000 clones, approximately 88% being singletons. The sample comprised PBMCs. Receptor source: a boy younger than 10 in good health and CMV-seronegative.

V and J are TRBV10-1 and TRBJ2-1, with 10 bases matching TRBD2. The germline gives CDR1 WNHNN, CDR2 SYGVQD (reference sequence). The CDR3 contains 16 residues. Trimming took 5 bases from V and 2 from J; bases not matched to a gene: 6. The CDR3, as DNA: TGCGCCAGCAGTCCATCTAGCGGGAGTCCCTACAATGAGCAGTTCTTC. Its translation: CASSPSSGSPYNEQFF.

V gene TRBV29-1 combines with J gene TRBJ1-1, with D possibly TRBD1 on 6 matching bases. This CDR3 contains 16 residues. With 4 bases removed from V and 0 bases from J, the gap between germline ends came to 18 bases. From germline, CDR1 is SQVTM and CDR2 ANQGSEA. The CDR3 spells CSVGSFDRTLNTEAFF. CDR3 DNA: TGCAGCGTTGGGAGTTTTGACAGGACTCTGAACACTGAAGCTTTCTTT.

This clone was picked up a small number of times. The rearrangement uses TRBV10-3 and TRBJ2-7; 15 nucleotides agree with TRBD2. Losses at the gene ends were 6 bases for V and 5 bases for J; bases not matched to a gene: 8. The CDR3 runs 16 residues. Germline assignment: CDR1 ENHRY and CDR2 SYGVKD. The DNA of the CDR3 is TGTGCCATCAGCTGGGGACTAGCGGGAGGAGTAGACGAGCAGTACTTC. Translating it yields CAISWGLAGGVDEQYF.

V and J are TRBV13 and TRBJ2-7; TRBD2 matches 10 bases. CDR3 length equals 15 residues. The germline V gene has CDR1 PRHDT and CDR2 FYEKMQ (reference sequence). V trimming: 0 bases; J trimming: 2 bases; junction bases outside the gene matches: 1. The CDR3 DNA follows: TGTGCCAGCAGCTTAGGACTAGCGGGGACCTACGAGCAGTACTTC. The encoded protein is CASSLGLAGTYEQYF.

The table lists this clone with a count of one. The chain couples TRBV12-5 to TRBJ2-1; no clear D. Germline V gives CDR1 LGHNT, CDR2 FRNRAP. This CDR3 is built from 11 residues. Deletions cut 5 bases from V and 4 bases from J, with 3 bases between. For the CDR3, the DNA is TGTGCTAGTGGTCTATACAATGAGCAGTTCTTC. It is translated as CASGLYNEQFF.

V gene TRBV16 combines with J gene TRBJ2-3, with unresolved D. The CDR3 totals 14 residues. CDR1 is KGHSY, CDR2 FQNENV, per germline. V dropped 0 bases and J dropped 2 bases, with 6 bases sitting between them. CDR3 DNA: TGTGCCAGCAGCCAATCTGGCACCACAGATACGCAGTATTTT. Protein product: CASSQSGTTDTQYF.

The gene calls are TRBV14 and TRBJ2-3; the match to TRBD2 covers 13 bases. Germline CDR1 SGHDN, CDR2 FVKESK. The ends lost 3 bases at V and 3 bases at J; junction bases unmatched: 3. This CDR3 is 16 amino acids long. The CDR3 nucleotides read TGTGCCAGCAGCCATAGGACTAGCGGGAGAACAGATACGCAGTATTTT. Its protein product is CASSHRTSGRTDTQYF.

The chain has TRBV18 and TRBJ2-5; D might be TRBD2 (6 bases). CDR3 length: 15 residues. Germline CDR1 KGHSH, CDR2 LQKENI. V dropped 3 bases and J dropped 1 base, with 12 bases sitting between them. CDR3 loop: CASSPFSEGQETQYF. The CDR3 nucleotides are TGTGCCAGCTCACCTTTTTCGGAGGGCCAAGAGACCCAGTACTTC.

This clone was observed once. V is TRBV6-5 and J is TRBJ1-5, with D maybe TRBD1 (5 bases). Trimming took 6 bases from V and 6 from J, leaving 12 bases between them. Germline-derived CDR1 and CDR2 are MNHEY and SVGAGI. The CDR3 contains 13 residues. The CDR3: CASREQEGQPQHF. The CDR3 region has the DNA TGTGCCAGCAGGGAACAGGAGGGTCAGCCCCAGCATTTT.

This sequence joins TRBV28 and TRBJ1-1; no clear D. CDR1 and CDR2 (germline): MDHEN, SYDVKM. The CDR3 is 18 amino acids. The V gene lost 3 bases and the J gene lost 1 base, with 21 bases spanning the gap. CDR3 bases: TGTGCCAGCAGTTTGTTGCACACACTACTTAAAACGAACACTGAAGCTTTCTTT. It is translated as CASSLLHTLLKTNTEAFF. The full variable domain, with the rest looked up from reference TRBV28 and TRBJ1-1, is DVKVTQSSRYLVKRTGEKVFLECVQDMDHENMFWYRQDPGLGLRLIYFSYDVKMKEKGDIPEGYSVSREKKERFSLILESASTNQTSMYLCASSLLHTLLKTNTEAFFGQGTRLTVV.

The rearrangement links TRBV7-9 to TRBJ2-7, with D hard to call. CDR1 SEHNR and CDR2 FQNEAQ come from the germline V gene (reference sequence). Trimming shortened V by 0 bases and J by 3 bases, and 12 bases separated the two germline ends. CDR3 length: 15 amino acids. The CDR3 is CASSLASGPLYEQYF. In DNA, the CDR3 is TGTGCCAGCAGCTTAGCGTCGGGTCCGCTCTACGAGCAGTACTTC.

J is TRBJ2-3 and V is TRBV5-1; 14 positions agree with TRBD2. The CDR3 loop spans 16 amino acids. Germline assignment: CDR1 SGHRS and CDR2 YFSETQ. Trimming at V came to 3 bases and at J to 6 bases, leaving 6 bases not matched to a gene. This CDR3 reads CASSSGTSGRSDTQYF. The CDR3 DNA reads as TGCGCCAGCAGCTCCGGGACTAGCGGGAGATCTGATACGCAGTATTTT.

The chain is built from TRBV19 and TRBJ2-7; 14 bases map to TRBD2. The germline gives CDR1 LNHDA, CDR2 SQIVND (reference sequence). V was clipped by 4 bases and J by 3 bases; unmatched bases: 5. This CDR3 has 16 residues. The DNA of the CDR3 is TGTGCCAGTAGTACGGGACTAGCGGGAGTATTCTACGAGCAGTACTTC. As protein: CASSTGLAGVFYEQYF.

V is TRBV28 and J is TRBJ2-7, with D tentatively TRBD1 (7 bases). This CDR3 region has 13 residues. The ends were cut back, 7 bases at V and 1 base at J, with 11 bases in the middle. Per germline, CDR1 MDHEN and CDR2 SYDVKM. CDR3 protein: CASTSGGSYEQYF. In DNA, the CDR3 is TGTGCCAGCACCTCAGGGGGGTCCTACGAGCAGTACTTC.

This chain connects TRBV5-1 to TRBJ2-1, with 10 bases lining up with TRBD2. Trimming removed 0 bases from V and 6 bases from J; junction bases left unmatched: 12. The CDR3 is made up of 18 amino acids. In germline, CDR1 is SGHRS, CDR2 YFSETQ. The CDR3 loop reads CASSLGVLAGDGVNEQFF. The DNA of the CDR3 is TGCGCCAGCAGCTTGGGGGTCCTAGCGGGAGACGGGGTCAATGAGCAGTTCTTC.

The chain combines TRBV25-1 with TRBJ2-2; 10 bases align to TRBD2. Looked up from germline, CDR1 is MGHDK and CDR2 is SYGVNS. This CDR3 is built from 16 residues. V trimming: 1 base; J trimming: 8 bases; junction bases outside the gene matches: 7. CDR3 residues: CASSEWSGRASGELFF. In nucleotides, the CDR3 is TGTGCCAGCAGTGAATGGAGCGGGAGGGCCTCGGGGGAGCTGTTTTTT.

The chain recombines TRBV6-5 with TRBJ1-1, with D possibly being TRBD1 (5 bases). The CDR3 length is 15 residues. Germline V gene sequence: CDR1 MNHEY, CDR2 SVGAGI. V shed 5 bases and J shed 1 base, with 14 bases lying between them. CDR3 DNA sequence: TGTGCCAGCAGTCCCCGGGGGAGGGGGAACACTGAAGCTTTCTTT. This codes for CASSPRGRGNTEAFF.